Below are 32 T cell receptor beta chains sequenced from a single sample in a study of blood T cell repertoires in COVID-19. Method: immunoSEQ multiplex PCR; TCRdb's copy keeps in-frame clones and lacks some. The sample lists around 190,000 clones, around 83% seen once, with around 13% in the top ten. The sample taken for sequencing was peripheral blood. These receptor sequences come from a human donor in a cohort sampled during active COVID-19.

The CDR3 bases are TGTGCCAGCTCACCGACAGGGAGCTATGGCTACACCTTC. This translates into CASSPTGSYGYTF. The rearrangement uses TRBV18 and TRBJ1-2; 7 bases are shared with TRBD1. Trimming cost V 3 bases and J 4 bases; bases outside gene matches: 2. Germline V gene sequence: CDR1 KGHSH, CDR2 LQKENI. CDR3 length equals 13 residues. Looking up the rest from reference TRBV18 and TRBJ1-2 gives the full variable domain: NAGVMQNPRHLVRRRGQEARLRCSPMKGHSHVYWYRQLPEEGLKFMVYLQKENIIDESGMPKERFSAEFPKEGPSILRIQQVVRGDSAAYFCASSPTGSYGYTFGSGTRLTVV.

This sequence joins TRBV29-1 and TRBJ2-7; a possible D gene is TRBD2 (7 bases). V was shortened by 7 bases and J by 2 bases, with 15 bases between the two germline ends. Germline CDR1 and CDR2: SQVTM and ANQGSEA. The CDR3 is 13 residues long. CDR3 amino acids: CSAGGGGPYEQYF. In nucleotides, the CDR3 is TGCAGCGCCGGAGGGGGGGGCCCCTACGAGCAGTACTTC.

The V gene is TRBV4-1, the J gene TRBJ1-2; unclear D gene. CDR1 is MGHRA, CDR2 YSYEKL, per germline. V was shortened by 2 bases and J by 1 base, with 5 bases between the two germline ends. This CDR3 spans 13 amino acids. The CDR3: CASSQTVNYGYTF. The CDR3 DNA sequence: TGCGCCAGCAGCCAAACAGTTAACTATGGCTACACCTTC.

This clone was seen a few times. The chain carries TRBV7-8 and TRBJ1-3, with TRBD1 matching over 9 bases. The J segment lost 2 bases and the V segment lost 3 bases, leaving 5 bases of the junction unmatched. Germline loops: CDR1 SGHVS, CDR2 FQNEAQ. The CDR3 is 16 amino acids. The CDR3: CASSLGQGVTGNTIYF. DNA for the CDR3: TGTGCCAGCAGCTTGGGACAGGGAGTTACTGGAAACACCATATATTTT.

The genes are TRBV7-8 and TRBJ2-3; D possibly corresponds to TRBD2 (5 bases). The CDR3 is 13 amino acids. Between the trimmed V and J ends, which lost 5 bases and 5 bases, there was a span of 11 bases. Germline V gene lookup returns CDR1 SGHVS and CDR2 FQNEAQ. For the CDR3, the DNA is TGTGCCAGCAGCGGATTGGCGGGAGATACGCAGTATTTT. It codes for CASSGLAGDTQYF.

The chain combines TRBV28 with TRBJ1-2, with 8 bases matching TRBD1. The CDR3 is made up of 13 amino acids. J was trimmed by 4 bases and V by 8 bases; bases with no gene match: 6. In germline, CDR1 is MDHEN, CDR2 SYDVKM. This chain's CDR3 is CASGTGGRYGYTF. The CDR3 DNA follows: TGTGCCAGCGGGACAGGCGGCCGCTATGGCTACACCTTC.

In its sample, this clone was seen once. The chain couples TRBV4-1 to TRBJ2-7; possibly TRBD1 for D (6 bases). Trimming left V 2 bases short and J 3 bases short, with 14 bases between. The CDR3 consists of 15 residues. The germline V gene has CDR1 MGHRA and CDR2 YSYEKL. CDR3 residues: CASSQRRQDLYEQYF. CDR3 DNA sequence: TGCGCCAGCAGCCAACGACGACAGGACCTCTACGAGCAGTACTTC.

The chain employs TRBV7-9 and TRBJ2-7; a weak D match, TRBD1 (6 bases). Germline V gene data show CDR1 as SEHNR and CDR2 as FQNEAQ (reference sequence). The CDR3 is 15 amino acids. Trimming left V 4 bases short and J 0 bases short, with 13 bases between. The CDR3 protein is CASSSSRDTSYEQYF. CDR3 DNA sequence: TGTGCCAGCAGCTCCTCCCGGGACACCTCCTACGAGCAGTACTTC.

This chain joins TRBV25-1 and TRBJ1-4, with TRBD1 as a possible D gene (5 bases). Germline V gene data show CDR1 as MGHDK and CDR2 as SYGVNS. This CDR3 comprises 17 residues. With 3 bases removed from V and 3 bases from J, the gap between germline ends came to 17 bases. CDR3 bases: TGTGCCAGCAGTGACTTTTCTCCCGGGGGTGCTAATGAAAAACTGTTTTTT. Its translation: CASSDFSPGGANEKLFF. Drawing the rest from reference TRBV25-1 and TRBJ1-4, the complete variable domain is EADIYQTPRYLVIGTGKKITLECSQTMGHDKMYWYQQDPGMELHLIHYSYGVNSTEKGDLSSESTVSRIRTEHFPLTLESARPSHTSQYLCASSDFSPGGANEKLFFGSGTQLSVL.

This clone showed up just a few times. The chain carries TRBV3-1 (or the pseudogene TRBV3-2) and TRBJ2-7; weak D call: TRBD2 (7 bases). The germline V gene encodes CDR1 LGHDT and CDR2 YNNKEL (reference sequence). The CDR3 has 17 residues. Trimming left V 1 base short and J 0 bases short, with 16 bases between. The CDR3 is CASSQGLGRGASYEQYF. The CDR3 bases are TGTGCCAGCAGCCAAGGGCTTGGGAGGGGGGCCTCCTACGAGCAGTACTTC.

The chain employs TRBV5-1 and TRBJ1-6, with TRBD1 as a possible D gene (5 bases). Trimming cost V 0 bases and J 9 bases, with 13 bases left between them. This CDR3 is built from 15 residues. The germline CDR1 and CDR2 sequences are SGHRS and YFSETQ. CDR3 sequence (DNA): TGCGCCAGCAGCTTGGCGGAAGGCAGGGTTTCACCCCTCCACTTT. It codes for CASSLAEGRVSPLHF.

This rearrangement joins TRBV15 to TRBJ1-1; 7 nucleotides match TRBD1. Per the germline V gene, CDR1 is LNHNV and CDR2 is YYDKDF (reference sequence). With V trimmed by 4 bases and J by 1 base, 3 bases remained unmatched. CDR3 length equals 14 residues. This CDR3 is CATSKYRGNTEAFF. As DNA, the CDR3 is TGTGCCACCAGCAAATACAGGGGGAACACTGAAGCTTTCTTT.

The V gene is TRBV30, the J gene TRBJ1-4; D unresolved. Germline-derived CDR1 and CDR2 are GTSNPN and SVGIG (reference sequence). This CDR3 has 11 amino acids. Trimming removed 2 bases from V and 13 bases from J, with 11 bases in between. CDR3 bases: TGTGCCTGGAGTCGACCCGGCGGACTGTTTTTT. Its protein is CAWSRPGGLFF.

In nucleotides, the CDR3 is TGTGCCAGCAGCTCACGACAGAGGCCTAACACCGGGGAGCTGTTTTTT. As protein: CASSSRQRPNTGELFF. This chain uses TRBV11-2 with TRBJ2-2, with D possibly being TRBD1 (5 bases). The CDR3 covers 16 residues. Germline assignment: CDR1 SGHAT and CDR2 FQNNGV. V gave up 4 bases and J gave up 2 bases, with 14 bases separating them.

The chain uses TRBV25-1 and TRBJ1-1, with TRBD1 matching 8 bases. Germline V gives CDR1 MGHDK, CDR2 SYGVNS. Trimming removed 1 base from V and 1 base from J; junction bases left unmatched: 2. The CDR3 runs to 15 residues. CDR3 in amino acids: CASSEFGTGNTEAFF. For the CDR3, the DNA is TGTGCCAGCAGTGAATTTGGGACAGGGAACACTGAAGCTTTCTTT.

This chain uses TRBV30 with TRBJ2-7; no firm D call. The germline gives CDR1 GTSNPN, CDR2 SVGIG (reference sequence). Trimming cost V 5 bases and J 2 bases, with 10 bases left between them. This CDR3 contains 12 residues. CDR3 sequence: CAWSHQTYEQYF. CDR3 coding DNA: TGTGCCTGGTCACACCAGACCTACGAGCAGTACTTC.

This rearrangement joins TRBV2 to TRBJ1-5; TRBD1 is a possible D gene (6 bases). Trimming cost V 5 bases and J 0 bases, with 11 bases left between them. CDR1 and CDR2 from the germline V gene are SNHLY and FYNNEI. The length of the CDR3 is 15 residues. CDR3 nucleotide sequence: TGTGCCAGCAGTATACAGGGAAATAGCAATCAGCCCCAGCATTTT. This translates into CASSIQGNSNQPQHF.

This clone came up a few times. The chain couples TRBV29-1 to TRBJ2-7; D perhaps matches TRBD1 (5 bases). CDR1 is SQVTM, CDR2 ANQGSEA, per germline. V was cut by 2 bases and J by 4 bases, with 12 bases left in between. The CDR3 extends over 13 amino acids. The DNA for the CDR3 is TGCAGCGTTGAATTAGGCAGGGAATACGAGCAGTACTTC. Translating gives CSVELGREYEQYF.

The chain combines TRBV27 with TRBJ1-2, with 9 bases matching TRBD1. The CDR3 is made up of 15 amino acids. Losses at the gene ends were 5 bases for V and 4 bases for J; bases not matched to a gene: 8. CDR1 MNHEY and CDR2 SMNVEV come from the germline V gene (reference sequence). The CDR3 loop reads CASSPLGQGRYGYTF. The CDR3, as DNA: TGTGCCAGCAGTCCCCTGGGACAGGGCCGCTATGGCTACACCTTC.

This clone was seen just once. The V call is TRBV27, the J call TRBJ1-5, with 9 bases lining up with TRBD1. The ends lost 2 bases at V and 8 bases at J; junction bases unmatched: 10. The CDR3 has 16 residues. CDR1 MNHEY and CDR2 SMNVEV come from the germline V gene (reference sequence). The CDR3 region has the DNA TGTGCCAGCAGTTTAGAAGGGACAGGGAAGGTGGAGCCCCAGCATTTT. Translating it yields CASSLEGTGKVEPQHF.

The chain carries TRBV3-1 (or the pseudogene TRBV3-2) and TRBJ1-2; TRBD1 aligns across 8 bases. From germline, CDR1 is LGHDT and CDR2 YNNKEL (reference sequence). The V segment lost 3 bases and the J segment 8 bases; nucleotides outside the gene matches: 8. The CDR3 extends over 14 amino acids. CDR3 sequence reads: CASSHWDRSRGYTF. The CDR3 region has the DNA TGTGCCAGCAGCCATTGGGACAGGTCTCGAGGCTACACCTTC.

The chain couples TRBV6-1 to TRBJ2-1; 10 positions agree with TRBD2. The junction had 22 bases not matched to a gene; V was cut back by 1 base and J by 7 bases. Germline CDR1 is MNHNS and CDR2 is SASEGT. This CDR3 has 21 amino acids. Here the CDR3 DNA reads TGTGCCAGCAGTGAAGTCTTCTTCGCCGCGGGCGGGAGCGGGAGGGAGAATGAGCAGTTCTTC. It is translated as CASSEVFFAAGGSGRENEQFF.

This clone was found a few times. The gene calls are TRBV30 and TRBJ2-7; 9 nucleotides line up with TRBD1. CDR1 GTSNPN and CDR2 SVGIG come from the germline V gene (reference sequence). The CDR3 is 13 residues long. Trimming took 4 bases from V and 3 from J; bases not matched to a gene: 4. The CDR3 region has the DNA TGTGCCTGGACGGTGGGACAGGGCTACGAGCAGTACTTC. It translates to CAWTVGQGYEQYF.

In DNA form, the CDR3 reads TGTGCCAGCAGGCACGCGGGGTTTAGCAATCAGCCCCAGCATTTT. The encoded protein is CASRHAGFSNQPQHF. The chain employs TRBV6-8 and TRBJ1-5; D is uncertain. CDR1 and CDR2 from the germline V gene are MNHGY and SAAAGT. Trimming took off 6 bases at V and 0 bases at J, with 12 bases between the two ends. This CDR3 spans 15 amino acids.

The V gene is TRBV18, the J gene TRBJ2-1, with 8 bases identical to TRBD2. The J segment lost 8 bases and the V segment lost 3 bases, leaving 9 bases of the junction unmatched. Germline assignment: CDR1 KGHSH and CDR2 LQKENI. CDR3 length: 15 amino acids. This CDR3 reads CASSPDGRALHEQFF. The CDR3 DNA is TGTGCCAGCTCACCCGACGGGAGGGCCCTGCATGAGCAGTTCTTC.

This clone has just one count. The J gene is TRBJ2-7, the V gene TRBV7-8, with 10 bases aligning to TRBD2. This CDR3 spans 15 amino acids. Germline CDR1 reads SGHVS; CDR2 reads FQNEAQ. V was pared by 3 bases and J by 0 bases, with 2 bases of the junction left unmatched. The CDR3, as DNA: TGTGCCAGCAGCTTTCTAGCGGGAGTCTCCTACGAGCAGTACTTC. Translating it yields CASSFLAGVSYEQYF.

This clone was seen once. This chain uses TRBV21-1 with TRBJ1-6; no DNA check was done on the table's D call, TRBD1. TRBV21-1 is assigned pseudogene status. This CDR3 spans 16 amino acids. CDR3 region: CASSRPGGSYNSPLHF. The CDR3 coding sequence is TGTGCCAGCAGCAGACCAGGGGGCTCCTATAATTCACCCCTCCACTTT.

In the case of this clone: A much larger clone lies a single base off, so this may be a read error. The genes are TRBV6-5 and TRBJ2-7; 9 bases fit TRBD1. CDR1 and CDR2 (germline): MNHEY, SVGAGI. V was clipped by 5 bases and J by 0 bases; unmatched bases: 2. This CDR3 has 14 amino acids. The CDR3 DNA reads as TGTGCCAGCAGTCGACAGGGGGGCTCCTACGAGCAGTACTTC. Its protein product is CASSRQGGSYEQYF.

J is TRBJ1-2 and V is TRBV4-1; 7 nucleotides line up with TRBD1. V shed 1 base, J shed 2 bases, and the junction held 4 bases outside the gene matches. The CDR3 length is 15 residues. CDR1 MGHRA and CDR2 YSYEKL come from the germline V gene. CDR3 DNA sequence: TGCGCCAGCAGCCAAGTATCGGGACAGAACTATGGCTACACCTTC. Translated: CASSQVSGQNYGYTF.

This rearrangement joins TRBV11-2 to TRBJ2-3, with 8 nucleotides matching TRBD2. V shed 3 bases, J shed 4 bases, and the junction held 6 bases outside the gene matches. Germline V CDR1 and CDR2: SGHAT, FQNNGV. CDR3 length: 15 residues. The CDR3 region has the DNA TGTGCCAGCAGCTTCAGGAGCGGGAGACCAGATACGCAGTATTTT. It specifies CASSFRSGRPDTQYF.

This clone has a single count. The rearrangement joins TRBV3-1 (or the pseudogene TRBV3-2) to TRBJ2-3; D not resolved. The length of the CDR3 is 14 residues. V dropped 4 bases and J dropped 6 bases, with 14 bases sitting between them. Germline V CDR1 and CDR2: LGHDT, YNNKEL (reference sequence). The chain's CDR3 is CASSPPDSFDTQYF. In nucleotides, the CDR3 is TGTGCCAGCAGCCCCCCCGACTCATTTGATACGCAGTATTTT.

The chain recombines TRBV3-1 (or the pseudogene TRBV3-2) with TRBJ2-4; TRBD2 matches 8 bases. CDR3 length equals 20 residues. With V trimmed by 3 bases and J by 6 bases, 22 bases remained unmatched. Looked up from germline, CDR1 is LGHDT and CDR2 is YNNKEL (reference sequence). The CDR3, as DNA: TGTGCCAGCAGCCATCTTACGACGGCGGCCCGCCGGGGGGGTAGAAACATTCAGTACTTC. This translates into CASSHLTTAARRGGRNIQYF.